One sample yielded the 32 T cell receptor beta chains listed below, sequenced in a study of CD8 T cells in ankylosing spondylitis. TCRdb fed the 5' RACE reads into MiXCR, producing one record per CDR3 protein. The sample holds under 300,000 distinct CDR3 sequences; about 10% are singletons and the top ten take less than 7.5%. Source material: blood, either unsorted or a sorted T cell fraction (not recorded which). These receptors came from a male donor with ankylosing spondylitis or in good health (not recorded which).

In its sample, this clonotype was seen many times. V usage is TRBV5-1 and J usage is TRBJ2-3; D not resolved. V was shortened by 1 base and J by 12 bases, with 18 bases between the two germline ends. The CDR3 has 14 amino acids. Germline V gene sequence: CDR1 SGHRS, CDR2 YFSETQ. The DNA for the CDR3 is TGCGCCAGCAGCTTGTCGGGTCGCGAACCCTTACAGTATTTT. This translates into CASSLSGREPLQYF.

This clonotype was seen repeatedly, ten times or more. The chain combines TRBV12-3 or TRBV12-4 with TRBJ1-4; D ambiguous. There are 16 residues in the CDR3. The V end was cut by 4 bases, the J end by 0 bases, with 12 bases between. This CDR3 reads CASSWDLGTTNEKLFF. CDR3 DNA: TGTGCCAGCAGTTGGGATCTGGGTACAACTAATGAAAAACTGTTTTTT.

There are many counts of this clonotype. The gene calls are TRBV12-3 or TRBV12-4 and TRBJ1-1; no clear D gene. The length of the CDR3 is 14 residues. Between the trimmed V and J ends, which lost 5 bases and 1 base, there was a span of 11 bases. This CDR3 reads CASSPDNRNTEAFF. In DNA, the CDR3 is TGTGCCAGCAGTCCCGACAACCGGAACACTGAAGCTTTCTTT.

This rearrangement joins TRBV5-1 to TRBJ2-1; tentative D call: TRBD1 (6 bases). CDR3 size: 13 residues. The germline gives CDR1 SGHRS, CDR2 YFSETQ. Trimming stripped 0 bases from V and 11 bases from J, with 12 bases between. The CDR3 loop reads CASSLAGESKQFF. In nucleotides, the CDR3 is TGCGCCAGCAGCTTGGCAGGGGAGTCAAAGCAGTTCTTC.

This clonotype has ten or more counts. The V call is TRBV5-1, the J call TRBJ1-1; 7 bases align to TRBD1. In germline, CDR1 is SGHRS, CDR2 YFSETQ. V gave up 3 bases and J gave up 4 bases; unmatched junction bases: 6. The CDR3 length is 14 residues. CDR3 DNA: TGCGCCAGCAGCTCGACAGGGTGGGGCACTGAAGCTTTCTTT. It codes for CASSSTGWGTEAFF.

This clonotype was detected ten times or more. This chain joins TRBV5-1 and TRBJ2-7; 7 bases are shared with TRBD1. The J segment lost 0 bases and the V segment lost 4 bases, leaving 7 bases of the junction unmatched. The CDR3 covers 15 residues. The V gene's germline CDR1 is SGHRS and CDR2 YFSETQ. The CDR3 reads CASSLRGQVSYEQYF. The CDR3 DNA is TGCGCCAGCAGCCTACGCGGACAGGTCTCCTACGAGCAGTACTTC.

In this sample, this clonotype turned up many times. The chain employs TRBV5-1 and TRBJ2-7, with TRBD1 matching 9 bases. The CDR3 runs to 14 residues. V dropped 3 bases and J dropped 4; count of bases not matched to a gene: 5. CDR1 SGHRS and CDR2 YFSETQ come from the germline V gene. This chain's CDR3 is CASSSAGTGYEQYF. The DNA of the CDR3 is TGCGCCAGCAGCTCGGCCGGGACAGGGTACGAGCAGTACTTC. Drawing the rest from reference TRBV5-1 and TRBJ2-7, the complete variable domain is KAGVTQTPRYLIKTRGQQVTLSCSPISGHRSVSWYQQTPGQGLQFLFEYFSETQRNKGNFPGRFSGRQFSNSRSEMNVSTLELGDSALYLCASSSAGTGYEQYFGPGTRLTVT.

This clonotype was picked up many times. This chain connects TRBV20-1 to TRBJ2-3, with 11 bases aligning to TRBD2. V shed 3 bases, J shed 1 base, and the junction held 6 bases outside the gene matches. Germline V gives CDR1 DFQATT, CDR2 SNEGSKA (reference sequence). CDR3 size: 16 residues. DNA for the CDR3: TGCAGTGCTAGGGCCGGGACTAGCGGAGGCACAGATACGCAGTATTTT. It translates to CSARAGTSGGTDTQYF.

V and J are TRBV6-5 and TRBJ2-1; the D is unclear. The CDR3 runs 12 residues. V gave up 4 bases and J gave up 9 bases, with 10 bases separating them. CDR1 and CDR2 (germline): MNHEY, SVGAGI. The DNA of the CDR3 is TGTGCCAGCAGTTCGCCCCCGCTTGAGCAGTTCTTC. Translation gives CASSSPPLEQFF.

This clonotype was recorded at least ten times. This chain uses TRBV12-3 or TRBV12-4 with TRBJ2-5; TRBD1 matches at 7 bases. The CDR3 totals 15 residues. V trimming: 6 bases; J trimming: 0 bases; junction bases outside the gene matches: 7. DNA of the CDR3: TGTGCCAGCAGCCCGGGACAGATTTACCAAGAGACCCAGTACTTC. This gives the protein CASSPGQIYQETQYF.

This clonotype was recorded at least ten times. The chain combines TRBV29-1 with TRBJ2-7, with 12 bases aligning to TRBD1. Germline CDR1 SQVTM, CDR2 ANQGSEA. CDR3 size: 15 residues. V shed 0 bases and J 2 bases; nucleotides not matched to a gene: 2. This CDR3 is CSVEDRDRGPYEQYF. In DNA form, the CDR3 reads TGCAGCGTTGAAGATCGGGACAGGGGGCCCTACGAGCAGTACTTC.

Of note for this clonotype: Its ends do not fully match the called genes, so a read error is possible. The chain couples TRBV19 to TRBJ2-7, with 9 positions matching TRBD1. Germline values: CDR1 LNHDA, CDR2 SQIVND (reference sequence). This CDR3 contains 14 residues. CDR3: CTSSTTGGGYEQYF. CDR3 DNA sequence: TGTACCAGTAGTACCACAGGGGGCGGGTACGAGCAGTACTTC.

This clonotype was counted only a few times. This chain connects TRBV11-2 to TRBJ2-1; the match to TRBD2 covers 8 bases. Germline trimming cut 5 bases from V and 2 bases from J; bases unmatched to any gene: 5. There are 15 residues in the CDR3. Germline lookup yields CDR1 SGHAT and CDR2 FQNNGV. The CDR3 DNA reads TGTGCCAGCAGCGCGGCGGGAGGACCCTACAATGAGCAGTTCTTC. Residues: CASSAAGGPYNEQFF.

The sample holds many counts of this clonotype. The V call is TRBV12-3 or TRBV12-4, the J call TRBJ2-2; D is unclear. Trimming left V 3 bases short and J 13 bases short, with 12 bases between. This CDR3 is built from 12 residues. The CDR3 reads CASSFIVGLLFF. Written as DNA, the CDR3 is TGTGCCAGCAGTTTTATCGTGGGTTTGCTGTTTTTT.

This clonotype was counted only a few times. A much larger clone differs from this one at a single base, so this may be a read error. The gene calls are TRBV5-1 and TRBJ2-6; unclear D gene. This CDR3 has 15 residues. Germline V gene lookup returns CDR1 SGHRS and CDR2 YFSETQ. Written as DNA, the CDR3 is TGCGTCAGCAAACCGTTTGACTCTGGGGCCAACGTCCTGACTTTC. Amino acid sequence: CVSKPFDSGANVLTF.

This clonotype has ten or more counts. The rearrangement uses TRBV7-6 and TRBJ2-7; D perhaps matches TRBD1 (5 bases). Trimming pared 4 bases from V and 0 bases from J, leaving 10 bases between. The CDR3 consists of 14 residues. Germline CDR1 reads SGHVS; CDR2 reads FNYEAQ. The CDR3 loop is CASSSQGFSYEQYF. In nucleotides, the CDR3 is TGTGCCAGCAGCTCCCAGGGATTCTCCTACGAGCAGTACTTC.

This clonotype was counted only a few times. J is TRBJ2-7 and V is TRBV28, with 10 bases aligning to TRBD1. J gave up 3 bases and V 5 bases, and 4 bases lay outside the gene matches. CDR3 length equals 14 residues. Germline V gives CDR1 MDHEN, CDR2 SYDVKM. The CDR3 sequence is CASSERTGGYEQYF. The CDR3 DNA reads TGTGCCAGCAGTGAGCGGACAGGGGGCTACGAGCAGTACTTC.

This clonotype has just a few counts. The chain links TRBV28 to TRBJ2-4, with D maybe TRBD1 (6 bases). The germline gives CDR1 MDHEN, CDR2 SYDVKM. V was cut by 7 bases and J by 0 bases, with 13 bases left in between. This CDR3 is 15 amino acids long. The CDR3 DNA is TGTGCCAGCAAATCTGGGGGCCGAGCCAAAAACATTCAGTACTTC. As protein: CASKSGGRAKNIQYF.

The V call is TRBV30, the J call TRBJ2-7; TRBD1 agrees at 9 bases. V lost 5 bases to trimming and J lost 5 bases; unmatched junction nucleotides: 4. This CDR3 spans 12 amino acids. Germline V lookup: CDR1 GTSNPN, CDR2 SVGIG (reference sequence). DNA of the CDR3: TGTGCCTGGGGACAGGGGATTAACGAGCAGTACTTC. It encodes CAWGQGINEQYF. The full variable domain, in which reference TRBV30 and TRBJ2-7 provide the parts outside the CDR3, is SQTIHQWPATLVQPVGSPLSLECTVEGTSNPNLYWYRQAAGRGLQLLFYSVGIGQISSEVPQNLSASRPQDRQFILSSKKLLLSDSGFYLCAWGQGINEQYFGPGTRLTVT.

The chain combines TRBV29-1 with TRBJ1-1; D may be TRBD1 (5 bases). This CDR3 is 12 amino acids long. Germline V gene sequence: CDR1 SQVTM, CDR2 ANQGSEA. Deletions cut 4 bases from V and 2 bases from J, with 8 bases between. The DNA for the CDR3 is TGCAGCGTTGGACAGCCCAACACTGAAGCTTTCTTT. As protein: CSVGQPNTEAFF.

The chain recombines TRBV5-1 with TRBJ2-5; tentatively, D is TRBD2 (5 bases). Germline-derived CDR1 and CDR2 are SGHRS and YFSETQ. The CDR3 consists of 13 residues. Deletions cut 5 bases from V and 4 bases from J, with 12 bases between. CDR3 sequence reads: CASRGSSGETQYF. Here the CDR3 DNA reads TGCGCCAGCAGAGGGAGCTCCGGAGAGACCCAGTACTTC.

This clonotype came up many times. V and J are TRBV10-3 and TRBJ1-4; 7 bases align to TRBD1. Trimming cost V 2 bases and J 10 bases; bases outside gene matches: 16. The CDR3 is 17 residues long. Germline assignment: CDR1 ENHRY and CDR2 SYGVKD. The CDR3 nucleotides read TGTGCCATCAGTGAGCCGACCCGGGACAGAGGGTCCGGAAAACTGTTTTTT. This encodes CAISEPTRDRGSGKLFF.

The genes are TRBV2 and TRBJ2-1; TRBD1 matches at 8 bases. This CDR3 has 14 amino acids. Trimming took 4 bases from V and 6 from J; bases not matched to a gene: 5. Germline V lookup: CDR1 SNHLY, CDR2 FYNNEI. In nucleotides, the CDR3 is TGTGCCAGCAGTGTGAATACAGGGGGCAATGAGCAGTTCTTC. Translating gives CASSVNTGGNEQFF. The full variable domain, in which reference TRBV2 and TRBJ2-1 provide the parts outside the CDR3, is EPEVTQTPSHQVTQMGQEVILRCVPISNHLYFYWYRQILGQKVEFLVSFYNNEISEKSEIFDDQFSVERPDGSNFTLKIRSTKLEDSAMYFCASSVNTGGNEQFFGPGTRLTVL.

There are many counts of this clonotype. This rearrangement joins TRBV12-3 or TRBV12-4 to TRBJ1-5, with D unresolved. Trimming shortened V by 6 bases and J by 0 bases, and 12 bases separated the two germline ends. This CDR3 has 15 amino acids. The DNA of the CDR3 is TGTGCCAGCAGCTTGCAGGCGTATAGCAATCAGCCCCAGCATTTT. As protein: CASSLQAYSNQPQHF.

This chain joins TRBV3-1 and TRBJ1-5; D gene ambiguous. Germline V gives CDR1 LGHDT, CDR2 YNNKEL (reference sequence). There are 12 residues in the CDR3. V lost 3 bases and J lost 6, with 6 bases in between. Here the CDR3 reads CASSQTGQPQHF. DNA for the CDR3: TGTGCCAGCAGCCAGACTGGTCAGCCCCAGCATTTT.

This clonotype was observed many times. The rearrangement uses TRBV20-1 and TRBJ2-7; perhaps TRBD1 as D (5 bases). The CDR3 has 16 residues. V was clipped by 5 bases and J by 3 bases, with 23 bases between them. CDR1 is DFQATT and CDR2 is SNEGSKA in the germline V gene (reference sequence). The CDR3 DNA follows: TGCAGTGCTCTAAGTGCCCGGGCAGGGAATTACTACGAGCAGTACTTC. Translating gives CSALSARAGNYYEQYF.

In its sample, this clonotype was seen many times. The chain carries TRBV6-5 and TRBJ1-6; 8 bases line up with TRBD1. The CDR3 has 15 residues. From germline, CDR1 is MNHEY and CDR2 SVGAGI. V lost 4 bases to trimming and J lost 5 bases; unmatched junction nucleotides: 4. The CDR3 loop is CASSSGTGNNSPLHF. The CDR3 bases are TGTGCCAGCAGTTCGGGGACAGGAAATAATTCACCCCTCCACTTT.

This clonotype was recorded many times. V and J are TRBV15 and TRBJ2-3; weak D call: TRBD1 (6 bases). The germline V gene encodes CDR1 LNHNV and CDR2 YYDKDF (reference sequence). Trimming pared 0 bases from V and 5 bases from J, leaving 9 bases between. CDR3 length: 14 amino acids. This CDR3 reads CATSRDPTGDTQYF. As DNA, the CDR3 is TGTGCCACCAGCAGAGATCCGACAGGAGATACGCAGTATTTT.

This clonotype has ten or more counts. The chain employs TRBV7-6 and TRBJ2-1, with D perhaps being TRBD1 or TRBD2 (5 bases each). Germline V gene lookup returns CDR1 SGHVS and CDR2 FNYEAQ. Trimming shortened V by 3 bases and J by 5 bases, and 8 bases separated the two germline ends. There are 13 residues in the CDR3. The CDR3 sequence: CASSLGEDNEQFF. Written as DNA, the CDR3 is TGTGCCAGCAGCTTGGGGGAAGACAATGAGCAGTTCTTC.

This clonotype was seen more than once but under ten times. The chain uses TRBV12-3 or TRBV12-4 and TRBJ2-1; TRBD1 aligns across 9 bases. With V trimmed by 5 bases and J by 8 bases, 7 bases remained unmatched. The length of the CDR3 is 14 residues. The CDR3 here is CASSPGQGRYEQFF. DNA for the CDR3: TGTGCCAGCAGTCCGGGACAGGGACGTTATGAGCAGTTCTTC.

In this sample, this clonotype turned up many times. This sequence joins TRBV5-1 and TRBJ2-3, with D perhaps matching TRBD2 (6 bases). In germline, CDR1 is SGHRS, CDR2 YFSETQ. This CDR3 comprises 15 residues. The V end was cut by 0 bases, the J end by 2 bases, with 10 bases between. This CDR3 reads CASSLGDSLTDTQYF. CDR3 nucleotides: TGCGCCAGCAGCTTGGGGGACTCTCTCACAGATACGCAGTATTTT.

Ten or more counts support this clonotype. J is TRBJ2-1 and V is TRBV5-1, with 8 nucleotides matching TRBD1. The V gene's germline CDR1 is SGHRS and CDR2 YFSETQ. V was clipped by 4 bases and J by 2 bases; unmatched bases: 5. The CDR3 is made up of 15 amino acids. This CDR3 reads CASSGKQGAYNEQFF. The CDR3 DNA reads TGCGCCAGCAGCGGTAAACAGGGGGCCTACAATGAGCAGTTCTTC.